This passage covers 13 T cell receptor beta chains from one sample sequenced in a study of blood T cell repertoires in COVID-19. Here immunoSEQ multiplex PCR was the method, and the copy in TCRdb shows in-frame clones only, minus some. Of 55,000 to 80,000 clones in the sample, roughly 92% were seen once. The sequencing sample was made of peripheral blood. Every receptor here comes from a human donor in a cohort sampled during active COVID-19.

The chain links TRBV7-3 to TRBJ1-6, with 8 bases fitting TRBD1. Looked up from germline, CDR1 is SGHTA and CDR2 is FQGTGA. There are 20 residues in the CDR3. Losses at the gene ends were 7 bases for V and 0 bases for J; bases not matched to a gene: 17. CDR3: CASTRPPGQVQSSYNSPLHF. The CDR3 region has the DNA TGTGCCAGCACGCGGCCCCCGGGACAGGTCCAAAGCTCCTATAATTCACCCCTCCACTTT.

The genes are TRBV6-1 and TRBJ2-7; 7 nucleotides align to TRBD2. Trimming took 6 bases from V and 4 from J; bases not matched to a gene: 6. This CDR3 has 13 residues. Germline CDR1 and CDR2: MNHNS and SASEGT. CDR3 sequence (DNA): TGTGCCAGCAGCCTAGCGGATTTATACGAGCAGTACTTC. This sequence encodes CASSLADLYEQYF.

This clone was seen a single time. The J gene is TRBJ2-3, the V gene TRBV11-2; TRBD1 matches at 8 bases. This CDR3 spans 14 amino acids. From germline, CDR1 is SGHAT and CDR2 FQNNGV. V lost 5 bases, J lost 8 bases, and 9 bases stayed unmatched. In DNA, the CDR3 is TGTGCCAGCAGCCTCCCGGGACAGGTTGGTACGCAGTATTTT. Its translation: CASSLPGQVGTQYF.

This chain connects TRBV5-3 to TRBJ2-5; D remains unclear. TRBV5-3 counts as an open reading frame of uncertain function. V lost 6 bases, J lost 4 bases, and 16 bases lay in between. The CDR3 is 14 amino acids. CDR3 sequence (DNA): TGTGCCAGAAACCCAGGTTGTGTCGGAGAGACCCAGTACTTC. Residues: CARNPGCVGETQYF.

The chain employs TRBV6-6 and TRBJ1-5; D not certain. With 7 bases removed from V and 2 bases from J, the gap between germline ends came to 9 bases. The germline CDR1 and CDR2 sequences are MNHNY and SVGAGI (reference sequence). The CDR3 length is 13 residues. The CDR3 loop reads CASIGPGNQPQHF. The CDR3 DNA follows: TGTGCCAGCATTGGGCCGGGCAATCAGCCCCAGCATTTT.

The chain combines TRBV2 with TRBJ1-4, with D perhaps TRBD1 (5 bases). Germline V gene lookup returns CDR1 SNHLY and CDR2 FYNNEI. CDR3 length equals 15 residues. V was pared by 2 bases and J by 7 bases, with 14 bases between. Written as DNA, the CDR3 is TGTGCCAGCAGTGAATTTGGGGGGTACGGTGAAAAACTGTTTTTT. Protein: CASSEFGGYGEKLFF.

For this clone: At one boundary the junction diverges from the germline segment, which might be a read error. The V call is TRBV7-3, the J call TRBJ2-4; D might be TRBD2 (7 bases). This CDR3 is 15 amino acids long. CDR1 and CDR2 (germline): SGHTA, FQGTGA. DNA of the CDR3: TGTGCCAGCAGCTTAAATGGGGGGGCCAAGAACATTCAGTACTTC. This gives the protein CASSLNGGAKNIQYF.

CDR3 sequence reads: CSASLHGANEQFF. CDR3 bases: TGCAGTGCTAGTCTTCACGGTGCCAATGAGCAGTTCTTC. The chain has TRBV20-1 and TRBJ2-1; D is undetermined. CDR3 size: 13 residues. V dropped 3 bases and J dropped 6 bases, with 12 bases sitting between them. Germline CDR1 reads DFQATT; CDR2 reads SNEGSKA (reference sequence).

V is TRBV6-6 and J is TRBJ1-1; D remains unclear. Germline V gene sequence: CDR1 MNHNY, CDR2 SVGAGI (reference sequence). Trimming took off 6 bases at V and 0 bases at J, with 8 bases between the two ends. The CDR3 contains 13 residues. The CDR3 nucleotides are TGTGCCAGCAGGCTAACCATGAACACTGAAGCTTTCTTT. This codes for CASRLTMNTEAFF.

The chain couples TRBV4-2 to TRBJ2-7, with TRBD2 identical over 8 bases. J lost 1 base, V lost 1 base, and 3 bases had no gene match. The CDR3 sequence is 15 residues long. CDR1 is LGHNA and CDR2 is YNFKEQ in the germline V gene. CDR3 sequence (DNA): TGTGCCAGCAGCCAAGGCGGGGGGCTGTCCTACGAGCAGTACTTC. Its translation is CASSQGGGLSYEQYF.

This chain uses TRBV4-1 with TRBJ1-3; D is ambiguous. Per the germline V gene, CDR1 is MGHRA and CDR2 is YSYEKL. V lost 4 bases, J lost 0 bases, and 16 bases lay in between. The CDR3 covers 17 residues. The CDR3 loop is CASSPEYPSNSGNTIYF. The CDR3 DNA reads TGCGCCAGCAGCCCCGAGTATCCATCGAACTCTGGAAACACCATATATTTT.

The rearrangement joins TRBV7-9 to TRBJ2-3, with TRBD2 matching over 13 bases. From germline, CDR1 is SEHNR and CDR2 FQNEAQ (reference sequence). This CDR3 is built from 19 residues. V gave up 5 bases and J gave up 2 bases; unmatched junction bases: 13. CDR3 protein: CASSVLAGGPFSLTDTQYF. The DNA of the CDR3 is TGTGCCAGCAGCGTACTAGCGGGGGGGCCATTTTCGCTCACAGATACGCAGTATTTT.

J is TRBJ2-3 and V is TRBV19; maybe TRBD1 (5 bases). In germline, CDR1 is LNHDA, CDR2 SQIVND (reference sequence). This CDR3 region has 14 residues. V lost 5 bases, J lost 3 bases, and 12 bases lay in between. CDR3 coding DNA: TGTGCCAGTAGTCCAGGGTTGCGGACAGATACGCAGTATTTT. As protein: CASSPGLRTDTQYF.